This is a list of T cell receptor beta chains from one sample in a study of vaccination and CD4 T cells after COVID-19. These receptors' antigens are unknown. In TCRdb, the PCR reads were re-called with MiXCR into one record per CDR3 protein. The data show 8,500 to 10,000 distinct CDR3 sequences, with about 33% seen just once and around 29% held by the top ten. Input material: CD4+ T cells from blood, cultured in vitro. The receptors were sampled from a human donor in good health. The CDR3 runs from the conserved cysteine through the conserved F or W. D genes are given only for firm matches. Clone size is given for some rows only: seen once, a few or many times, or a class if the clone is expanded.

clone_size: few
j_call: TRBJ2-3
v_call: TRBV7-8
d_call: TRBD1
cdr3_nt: TGTGCCAGCAGCTCGGGACAGGGAATCACAGATACGCAGTATTTT
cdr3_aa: CASSSGQGITDTQYF

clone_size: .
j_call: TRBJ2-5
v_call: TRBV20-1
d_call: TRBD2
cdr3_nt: TGCAGTGCTCCGGGACTAGCGGTTCGAGGGGAGACCCAGTACTTC
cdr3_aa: CSAPGLAVRGETQYF

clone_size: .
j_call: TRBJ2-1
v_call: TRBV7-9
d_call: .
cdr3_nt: TGTGCCACCATCCACCCCGGGGAGCTTGCATCCAATGAGCAGTTCTTC
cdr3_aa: CATIHPGELASNEQFF

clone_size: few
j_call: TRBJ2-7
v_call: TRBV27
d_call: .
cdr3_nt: TGTGCCAGCAGGGAAGCTAGTCTATCCTACGAGCAGTACTTC
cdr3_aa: CASREASLSYEQYF

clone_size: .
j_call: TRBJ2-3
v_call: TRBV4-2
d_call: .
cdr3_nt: TGTGCCAGCAGCCGCGGGGGCACAGATACGCAGTATTTT
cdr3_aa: CASSRGGTDTQYF

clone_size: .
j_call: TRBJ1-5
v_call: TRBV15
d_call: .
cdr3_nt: TGTGCCACCAGCAGAGACATTAGGGGGGGCTCTCAGCCCCAGCATTTT
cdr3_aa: CATSRDIRGGSQPQHF

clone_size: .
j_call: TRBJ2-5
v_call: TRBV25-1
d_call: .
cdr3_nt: TGTGCCAGCAGTATGTCAAGAGGGGGGGGGTCGGAGACCCAGTACTTC
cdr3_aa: CASSMSRGGGSETQYF

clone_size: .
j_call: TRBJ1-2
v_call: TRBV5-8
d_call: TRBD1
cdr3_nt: TGTGCCAGCAGCTTGCCTATGGACAGGGAGGGGACTTTGGATGGCTACACCTTC
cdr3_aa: CASSLPMDREGTLDGYTF

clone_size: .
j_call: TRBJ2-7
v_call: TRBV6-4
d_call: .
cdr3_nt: TGTGCCAGCAGTGTATCATCCTACGAGCAGTACTTC
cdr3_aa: CASSVSSYEQYF

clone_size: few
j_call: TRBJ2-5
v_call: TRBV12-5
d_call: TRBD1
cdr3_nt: TGTGCTAGTGGTTTGGGGGCAGGGGGCCTAGAGACCCAGTACTTC
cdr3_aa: CASGLGAGGLETQYF

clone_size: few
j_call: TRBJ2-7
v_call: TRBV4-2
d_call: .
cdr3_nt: TGTGCCAGCAGCCAAGATGCGGCCCCTTCCTACGAGCAGTACTTC
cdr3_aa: CASSQDAAPSYEQYF

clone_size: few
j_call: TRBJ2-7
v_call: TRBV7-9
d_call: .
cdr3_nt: TGTGCCAGCAGCCTACAGCCCAGCTACGAGCAGTACTTC
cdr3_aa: CASSLQPSYEQYF

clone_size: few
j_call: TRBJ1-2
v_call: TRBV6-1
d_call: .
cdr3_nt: TGTGCCAGCAGTGAAGGGGGCAGAACCAAGACTCTATATGGCTACACCTTC
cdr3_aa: CASSEGGRTKTLYGYTF

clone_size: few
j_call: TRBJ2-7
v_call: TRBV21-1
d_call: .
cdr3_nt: TGTGCCACCAGGGACTCCTCCTACGAGCAGTACTTC
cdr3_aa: CATRDSSYEQYF

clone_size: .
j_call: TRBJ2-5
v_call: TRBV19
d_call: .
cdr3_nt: TGTGCCAGTAGTACCGGGGGGACCCAGTACTTC
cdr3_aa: CASSTGGTQYF

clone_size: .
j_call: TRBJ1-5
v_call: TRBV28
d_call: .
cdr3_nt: TGTGCCAGCAGTTTTCAGAATAGCAATCAGCCCCAGCATTTT
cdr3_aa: CASSFQNSNQPQHF

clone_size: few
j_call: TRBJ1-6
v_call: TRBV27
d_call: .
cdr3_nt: TGTGCCAGCAGTTTGGAGGGTAAGGGGGGAAATTCACCCCTCCACTTT
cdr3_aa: CASSLEGKGGNSPLHF

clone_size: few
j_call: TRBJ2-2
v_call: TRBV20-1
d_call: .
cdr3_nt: TGCAGTGCTAGACAACACTCTGACAACACCGGGGAGCTGTTTTTT
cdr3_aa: CSARQHSDNTGELFF

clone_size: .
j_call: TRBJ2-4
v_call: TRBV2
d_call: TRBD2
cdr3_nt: TGTGCCAGCAGTCCAGAAGGACTAGCGGGGGCGGTGGGGTACTTC
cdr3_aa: CASSPEGLAGAVGYF

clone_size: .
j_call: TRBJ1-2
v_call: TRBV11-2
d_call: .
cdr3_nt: TGTGCCAGCAGCTCCACGGGGCCCTATGGCTACACCTTC
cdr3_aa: CASSSTGPYGYTF

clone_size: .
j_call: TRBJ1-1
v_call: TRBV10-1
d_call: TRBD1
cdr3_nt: TGCGCCAGCGCCCCCTACTCGGACAGGGGGACTGAAGCTTTCTTT
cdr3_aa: CASAPYSDRGTEAFF

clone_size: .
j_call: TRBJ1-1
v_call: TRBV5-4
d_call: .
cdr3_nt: TGTGCCAGCAGCTCCGGGCCCGTAGGTTCGATGAACACTGAAGCTTTCTTT
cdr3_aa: CASSSGPVGSMNTEAFF

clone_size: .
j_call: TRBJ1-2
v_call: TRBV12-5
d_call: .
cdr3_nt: TGTGCTAGTGGTCCGACAGGACGAGCCCCTAATGGCTACACCTTC
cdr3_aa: CASGPTGRAPNGYTF

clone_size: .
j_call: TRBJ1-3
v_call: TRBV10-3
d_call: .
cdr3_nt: TGTGCCATCAGTGATGGTTACGGAGGCTCTGGAAACACCATATATTTT
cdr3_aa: CAISDGYGGSGNTIYF

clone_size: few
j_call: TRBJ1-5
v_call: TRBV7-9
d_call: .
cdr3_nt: TGTGCCAGCAGCTCTACCATGTCCGGGCAGCCCCAGCATTTT
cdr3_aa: CASSSTMSGQPQHF

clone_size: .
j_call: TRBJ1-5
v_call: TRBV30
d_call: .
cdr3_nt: TGTGCCTGGAGTGTAGAACAGATCAATCAGCCCCAGCATTTT
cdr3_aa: CAWSVEQINQPQHF

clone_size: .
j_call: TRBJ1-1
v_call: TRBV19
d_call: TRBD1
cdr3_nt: TGTGCCAGTAGTACCCAAGGGAAAAGGGGGCGATGGACTGAAGCTTTCTTT
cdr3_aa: CASSTQGKRGRWTEAFF

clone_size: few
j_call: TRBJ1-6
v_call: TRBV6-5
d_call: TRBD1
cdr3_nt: TGTGCCAGCAGTTACGAGTGGGACAGGGCCTCCTATAATTCACCCCTCCACTTT
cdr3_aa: CASSYEWDRASYNSPLHF

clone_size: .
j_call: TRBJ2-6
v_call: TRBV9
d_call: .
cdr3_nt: TGTGCCAGCAGTGGGGGCTCTGGGGCCAACGTCCTGACTTTC
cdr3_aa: CASSGGSGANVLTF

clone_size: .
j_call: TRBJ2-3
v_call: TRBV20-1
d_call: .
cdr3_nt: TGCAGTGCGGAAGGGCCCCTAGGGGGAGTGGCAGATACGCAGTATTTT
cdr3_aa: CSAEGPLGGVADTQYF

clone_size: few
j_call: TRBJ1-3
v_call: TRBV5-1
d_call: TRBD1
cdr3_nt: TGCGCCAGCAGCCCGACAGGGGGAAACACCATATATTTT
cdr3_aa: CASSPTGGNTIYF

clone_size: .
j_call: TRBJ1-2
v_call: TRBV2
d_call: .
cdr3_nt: TGTGCCAGCAGACAGGGCTTTGGCTACACCTTC
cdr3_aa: CASRQGFGYTF

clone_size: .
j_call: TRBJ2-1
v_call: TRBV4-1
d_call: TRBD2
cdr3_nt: TGCGCCAGCAGCACCGAGACTAGCGGGGGGGGGTTAAGTATTCGCAATGAGCAGTTCTTC
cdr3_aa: CASSTETSGGGLSIRNEQFF

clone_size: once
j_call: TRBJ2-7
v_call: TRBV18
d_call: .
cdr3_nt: TGTGCCAGCTCACTTGAAGCCTACGAGCAGTACTTC
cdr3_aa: CASSLEAYEQYF

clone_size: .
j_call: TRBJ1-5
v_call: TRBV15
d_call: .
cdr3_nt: TGTGCCACCAGCACCGACAAGGGGAGCAATCAGCCCCAGCATTTT
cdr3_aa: CATSTDKGSNQPQHF

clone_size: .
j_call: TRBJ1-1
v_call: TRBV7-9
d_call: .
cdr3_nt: TGTGCCAGCAGCACATGGGACGTTTCTATGGCTTTCTTT
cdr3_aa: CASSTWDVSMAFF

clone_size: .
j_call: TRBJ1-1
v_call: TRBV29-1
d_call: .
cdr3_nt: TGCAGCGTGACGACCGTGATGAACACTGAAGCTTTCTTT
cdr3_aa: CSVTTVMNTEAFF

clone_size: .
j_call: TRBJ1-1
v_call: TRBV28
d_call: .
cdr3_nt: TGTGCCAGCAGACGGGAGGTGAACACTGAAGCTTTCTTT
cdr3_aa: CASRREVNTEAFF

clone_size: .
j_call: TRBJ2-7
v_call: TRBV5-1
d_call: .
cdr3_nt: TGCGCCAGCAGCTTGGGAGACGGGGGCGAGCAGTACTTC
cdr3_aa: CASSLGDGGEQYF

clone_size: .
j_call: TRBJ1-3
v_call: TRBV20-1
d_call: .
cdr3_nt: TGCAGTGCTAGAGATTTGTCGACTCCCTCTGGAAACACCATATATTTT
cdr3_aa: CSARDLSTPSGNTIYF

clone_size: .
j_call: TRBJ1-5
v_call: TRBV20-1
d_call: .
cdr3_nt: TGCAGTGCTAGTGGTCTTTCGTTCGGTCAGCCCCAGCGTTTT
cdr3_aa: CSASGLSFGQPQRF

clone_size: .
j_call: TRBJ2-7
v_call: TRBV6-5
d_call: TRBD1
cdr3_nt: TGTGCCAGCAGTTCTCGCGCCGGGTCCCCTACAGGGGTAACCTACGAGCAGTACTTC
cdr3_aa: CASSSRAGSPTGVTYEQYF